This TCR beta chain was sequenced during a study of T cell repertoires in ileal Crohn's disease. At the level of the study: All patients had surgery for stricturing (approximately 60%) or penetrating (about 39%) disease. Study results and limitations: Mucosal expansions were suggested to be mainly CD8 T cells.

A note on this clone: The antigen is undetermined.

Sequenced by immunoSEQ multiplex PCR; TCRdb stores in-frame clones only, minus some. The sample holds some 16,000 clones, more than 85% seen once. The CDR3 is 13 residues long. Germline CDR1 is MNHEY and CDR2 is SMNVEV (reference sequence). V lost 2 bases and J 4 bases, leaving 8 bases between the germline ends. This chain joins TRBV27 and TRBJ1-2, with D perhaps TRBD1 (5 bases). Sequencing used ileal tissue. This receptor was obtained from an adult with Crohn's disease. The CDR3 is CASSLGASYGYTF. The CDR3 region has the DNA TGTGCCAGCAGTTTAGGGGCCAGCTATGGCTACACCTTC.